One sample yielded the 13 T cell receptor beta chains listed below, sequenced in a study of OX40 agonist ivuxolimab in advanced cancers. Assay used: immunoSEQ multiplex PCR; TCRdb lists only in-frame clones, some missing. The sample lists around 76,000 clones; under 80% were seen once. Sequencing used CD4+ or CD8+ T cells sorted from blood, obtained in a trial of the OX40 agonist ivuxolimab. These receptors originate from an adult with an advanced solid tumor such as melanoma, head and neck, liver or kidney cancer.

In its sample, this clone was seen once. V is TRBV7-3 and J is TRBJ2-5; 9 bases map to TRBD2. Germline V gene data show CDR1 as SGHTA and CDR2 as FQGTGA. The V segment lost 4 bases and the J segment 4 bases; nucleotides outside the gene matches: 7. The CDR3 spans 15 residues. Written as DNA, the CDR3 is TGTGCCAGCAGCTCCCGACTAGCGGAGGGAGAGACCCAGTACTTC. It translates to CASSSRLAEGETQYF.

This clone was counted a few times. V is TRBV4-2 and J is TRBJ2-7, with 9 bases fitting TRBD2. Germline CDR1 and CDR2: LGHNA and YNFKEQ. V gave up 1 base and J gave up 7 bases; unmatched junction bases: 8. The CDR3 is 15 residues long. CDR3 DNA: TGTGCCAGCAGCCAAGGGGCGGGAGGGCCGGGGGAGCAGTACTTC. Its protein product is CASSQGAGGPGEQYF.

The chain joins TRBV5-4 to TRBJ2-1; D is perhaps TRBD2 (5 bases). Germline CDR1 reads SGHNT; CDR2 reads YYREEE (reference sequence). The CDR3 totals 15 residues. Trimming removed 2 bases from V and 10 bases from J, with 19 bases in between. The CDR3 loop reads CASSFIWTGSGEQFF. In DNA, the CDR3 is TGTGCCAGCAGCTTTATTTGGACTGGGTCGGGCGAGCAGTTCTTC. The variable domain in full, completed from reference TRBV5-4 and TRBJ2-1, reads ETGVTQSPTHLIKTRGQQVTLRCSSQSGHNTVSWYQQALGQGPQFIFQYYREEENGRGNFPPRFSGLQFPNYSSELNVNALELDDSALYLCASSFIWTGSGEQFFGPGTRLTVL.

The chain has TRBV7-3 and TRBJ2-2; tentatively, D is TRBD1 (6 bases). CDR3 length: 15 amino acids. CDR1 SGHTA and CDR2 FQGTGA come from the germline V gene. Between the trimmed V and J ends, which lost 3 bases and 3 bases, there was a span of 11 bases. Here the CDR3 DNA reads TGTGCCAGCAGCTTCCACAGGGTTGACACCGGGGAGCTGTTTTTT. This codes for CASSFHRVDTGELFF.

The rearrangement links TRBV14 to TRBJ2-5; 7 nucleotides match TRBD2. Germline V CDR1 and CDR2: SGHDN, FVKESK. The CDR3 contains 16 residues. Germline trimming cut 4 bases from V and 1 base from J; bases unmatched to any gene: 9. The CDR3 DNA reads as TGTGCCAGCAGCCTCGGGTTTGGGACTATCCAAGAGACCCAGTACTTC. Translated: CASSLGFGTIQETQYF.

This clone was seen only a few times. The V gene is TRBV18, the J gene TRBJ1-5; no clear D. CDR3 size: 13 residues. The V end lost 2 bases, the J end lost 4 bases, and 6 bases lay between the germline ends. Germline lookup yields CDR1 KGHSH and CDR2 LQKENI. CDR3 residues: CASSPAQNQPQHF. The CDR3 coding sequence is TGTGCCAGCTCACCAGCACAGAATCAGCCCCAGCATTTT.

This chain connects TRBV6-1 to TRBJ2-1; 7 bases fit TRBD2. The ends lost 3 bases at V and 1 base at J; junction bases unmatched: 3. This CDR3 is built from 15 residues. Per germline, CDR1 MNHNS and CDR2 SASEGT. In DNA, the CDR3 is TGTGCCAGCAGTGACCAAGCGGGATCCTACAATGAGCAGTTCTTC. It translates to CASSDQAGSYNEQFF.

V is TRBV28 and J is TRBJ2-7; 7 nucleotides agree with TRBD2. The CDR3 length is 16 residues. The germline CDR1 and CDR2 sequences are MDHEN and SYDVKM. Trimming removed 0 bases from V and 1 base from J; junction bases left unmatched: 6. The CDR3 DNA reads as TGTGCCAGCAGTTTATGGTCTAGCGGTGCTTCCTACGAGCAGTACTTC. Its translation: CASSLWSSGASYEQYF.

The rearrangement uses TRBV19 and TRBJ2-7, with TRBD2 identical over 9 bases. The V gene's germline CDR1 is LNHDA and CDR2 SQIVND (reference sequence). The CDR3 totals 15 residues. V shed 3 bases, J shed 3 bases, and the junction held 6 bases outside the gene matches. In DNA form, the CDR3 reads TGTGCCAGTAGTATCCAGACTAGCGGTCGCTACGAGCAGTACTTC. It specifies CASSIQTSGRYEQYF.

The chain recombines TRBV5-1 with TRBJ1-3; TRBD1 is a possible D gene (6 bases). The V gene lost 6 bases and the J gene lost 0 bases, with 10 bases spanning the gap. This CDR3 has 14 amino acids. The germline V gene has CDR1 SGHRS and CDR2 YFSETQ. In DNA, the CDR3 is TGCGCCAGCACCCAGGGGAGCTCTGGAAACACCATATATTTT. The encoded protein is CASTQGSSGNTIYF.

This rearrangement joins TRBV5-6 to TRBJ2-7; the D is unclear. V was cut by 0 bases and J by 3 bases, with 4 bases left in between. Germline V gene sequence: CDR1 SGHDT, CDR2 YYEEEE. The CDR3 runs to 12 residues. CDR3 coding DNA: TGTGCCAGCAGCTTGGCCATCTACGAGCAGTACTTC. Translating it yields CASSLAIYEQYF.

The chain employs TRBV28 and TRBJ1-1; TRBD1 might be the D (5 bases). With 7 bases removed from V and 1 base from J, the gap between germline ends came to 13 bases. Germline V gene data show CDR1 as MDHEN and CDR2 as SYDVKM. This CDR3 is built from 14 residues. CDR3 DNA: TGTGCCAGCACCTTACCCCAGGGGAACACTGAAGCTTTCTTT. It encodes CASTLPQGNTEAFF.

The chain is built from TRBV7-3 and TRBJ1-1, with D perhaps TRBD1 (5 bases). Trimming took 5 bases from V and 4 from J, leaving 11 bases between them. Germline lookup yields CDR1 SGHTA and CDR2 FQGTGA. The CDR3 totals 13 residues. CDR3 sequence (DNA): TGTGCCAGCAGCCGTCGGGACGCCACTGAAGCTTTCTTT. This codes for CASSRRDATEAFF.